A single sample gave rise to the 13 T cell receptor beta chains below, sequenced in a study of blood T cell repertoires in COVID-19. Only in-frame clones appear in the TCRdb table, and some are missing; sequencing was by immunoSEQ multiplex PCR. The table has around 95,000 clones, 81% seen once. Sequenced: peripheral blood. The receptors originated from a woman at least 80 years old with acute or convalescent COVID-19.

The V and J genes are TRBV11-2 and TRBJ1-2, with D possibly being TRBD1 (5 bases). The CDR3 contains 13 residues. CDR1 and CDR2 from the germline V gene are SGHAT and FQNNGV. The V end lost 5 bases, the J end lost 5 bases, and 12 bases lay between the germline ends. This CDR3 reads CASSLGLGYGYTF. The CDR3 coding sequence is TGTGCCAGCAGCCTGGGGCTAGGGTATGGCTACACCTTC.

This clone was counted a few times. The V gene is TRBV12-3 or TRBV12-4, the J gene TRBJ1-2; perhaps TRBD1 as D (6 bases). CDR3 size: 13 residues. The V gene lost 5 bases and the J gene lost 8 bases, with 15 bases spanning the gap. DNA of the CDR3: TGTGCCAGCAGTCCTCGACAGGCTTCAGGCTACACCTTC. Its translation: CASSPRQASGYTF.

This rearrangement joins TRBV9 to TRBJ1-1; TRBD1 matches at 9 bases. Germline-derived CDR1 and CDR2 are SGDLS and YYNGEE. The CDR3 extends over 16 amino acids. V was pared by 0 bases and J by 4 bases, with 7 bases of the junction left unmatched. CDR3 DNA: TGTGCCAGCAGCGTAGGTCCCGGGACAGGGTCCACTGAAGCTTTCTTT. Translated: CASSVGPGTGSTEAFF.

The rearrangement links TRBV18 to TRBJ1-2; D remains unclear. The CDR3 loop spans 12 amino acids. Germline V gives CDR1 KGHSH, CDR2 LQKENI. Trimming left V 6 bases short and J 6 bases short, with 11 bases between. The CDR3 is CASSMSTDGYTF. CDR3 nucleotide sequence: TGTGCCAGCTCCATGAGCACGGATGGCTACACCTTC.

The V and J genes are TRBV19 and TRBJ1-4; D is undetermined. The CDR3 covers 17 residues. V dropped 1 base and J dropped 0 bases, with 12 bases sitting between them. Germline V gives CDR1 LNHDA, CDR2 SQIVND (reference sequence). In DNA, the CDR3 is TGTGCCAGTAGTATAGTGTCGGGAGGCCCAACTAATGAAAAACTGTTTTTT. Its translation: CASSIVSGGPTNEKLFF.

This sequence joins TRBV6-5 and TRBJ1-2, with TRBD1 identical over 8 bases. J gave up 8 bases and V 6 bases, and 11 bases lay outside the gene matches. The CDR3 has 14 amino acids. The V gene's germline CDR1 is MNHEY and CDR2 SVGAGI. The CDR3 sequence is CASRATGGGGGYTF. The CDR3 nucleotides are TGTGCCAGCAGGGCCACAGGGGGTGGTGGCGGCTACACCTTC.

This chain connects TRBV6-5 to TRBJ2-6; possible D gene TRBD2, 6 bases. Trimming removed 6 bases from V and 2 bases from J, with 8 bases in between. The CDR3 contains 14 residues. Germline lookup yields CDR1 MNHEY and CDR2 SVGAGI. The CDR3 bases are TGTGCCAGCAGGGGGACTCCTGGGGCCAACGTCCTGACTTTC. This encodes CASRGTPGANVLTF.

The DNA of the CDR3 is TGTGCCAGCAGTCTTCAAAGAGTTAACACTGAAGCTTTCTTT. This encodes CASSLQRVNTEAFF. The chain is built from TRBV7-2 and TRBJ1-1; D not resolved. The CDR3 consists of 14 residues. Trimming left V 6 bases short and J 2 bases short, with 13 bases between. The germline V gene has CDR1 SGHTA and CDR2 FQGNSA.

This clone was counted a single time. V is TRBV14 and J is TRBJ1-2, with D hard to call. The CDR3 loop spans 14 amino acids. Per germline, CDR1 SGHDN and CDR2 FVKESK. Trimming stripped 8 bases from V and 4 bases from J, with 17 bases between. CDR3 sequence (DNA): TGTGCCAGCTCGAAAAACCAAGAGCTCTATGGCTACACCTTC. It encodes CASSKNQELYGYTF.

The chain carries TRBV23-1 and TRBJ1-1, with D possibly being TRBD1 (5 bases). TRBV23-1 is recorded as an ORF, its role being uncertain. The CDR3 is 15 amino acids. The ends were cut back, 3 bases at V and 1 base at J, with 12 bases in the middle. CDR3 amino acids: CASSHRGRRNTEAFF. CDR3 DNA sequence: TGCGCCAGCAGTCATAGGGGCAGGAGGAACACTGAAGCTTTCTTT.

The chain joins TRBV19 to TRBJ1-5; weak D call: TRBD1 (6 bases). Germline-derived CDR1 and CDR2 are LNHDA and SQIVND (reference sequence). The CDR3 length is 14 residues. V shed 6 bases and J shed 1 base, with 10 bases lying between them. The CDR3 sequence: CASSRGASNQPQHF. CDR3 sequence (DNA): TGTGCCAGTAGCCGGGGGGCGAGCAATCAGCCCCAGCATTTT.

The chain is built from TRBV5-4 and TRBJ1-3; TRBD1 aligns across 11 bases. V lost 4 bases, J lost 4 bases, and 1 base stayed unmatched. CDR1 SGHNT and CDR2 YYREEE come from the germline V gene (reference sequence). The CDR3 is made up of 14 amino acids. CDR3 in amino acids: CASSRTGGGNTIYF. The CDR3 DNA is TGTGCCAGCAGCAGGACAGGGGGCGGAAACACCATATATTTT.

This chain links TRBV5-1 with TRBJ1-4; 8 bases align to TRBD1. The CDR3 length is 13 residues. V lost 9 bases to trimming and J lost 5 bases; unmatched junction nucleotides: 6. Per germline, CDR1 SGHRS and CDR2 YFSETQ. The chain's CDR3 is CATRQGLNEKLFF. The CDR3 bases are TGCGCCACTCGACAGGGGCTAAATGAAAAACTGTTTTTT.